These 29 T cell receptor beta chains were all obtained from the same sample, sequenced in a study of blood T cells in healthy people across ages. Primed by a sample-barcoded 5' primer and a J-beta primer mix, a second PCR proceeded for roughly 7 to 11 cycles. A single record per CDR3 protein comes from TCRdb applying MiXCR to the 5' RACE reads. The repertoire holds fewer than 2,000,000 distinct CDR3 sequences, with about 31% as singletons. The specimen was blood. Source of these receptors: a woman aged 25 to 39 in good health.

This clonotype has ten or more counts. V usage is TRBV15 and J usage is TRBJ2-5; D unresolved. Trimming left V 0 bases short and J 3 bases short, with 8 bases between. Germline loops: CDR1 LNHNV, CDR2 YYDKDF (reference sequence). The CDR3 sequence is 14 residues long. CDR3 in DNA: TGTGCCACCAGCAGAGATCACGGTGAAGAGACCCAGTACTTC. It codes for CATSRDHGEETQYF.

In this sample, this clonotype turned up many times. The gene calls are TRBV4-1 and TRBJ2-5; TRBD2 is a possible D gene (6 bases). Trimming took 5 bases from V and 4 from J, leaving 20 bases between them. The germline V gene has CDR1 MGHRA and CDR2 YSYEKL. This CDR3 contains 16 residues. CDR3 in DNA: TGCGCCAGCAGCGCGCGACTAGGAGGTGTTTCAGAGACCCAGTACTTC. This encodes CASSARLGGVSETQYF.

The chain joins TRBV27 to TRBJ1-2; TRBD1 agrees at 12 bases. Germline V gene sequence: CDR1 MNHEY, CDR2 SMNVEV (reference sequence). This CDR3 has 12 amino acids. The junction had 2 bases not matched to a gene; V was cut back by 8 bases and J by 7 bases. CDR3 sequence: CASGTGGAGYTF. In nucleotides, the CDR3 is TGTGCCAGCGGGACAGGGGGCGCTGGCTACACCTTC.

This clonotype was observed a handful of times. The V gene is TRBV3-1, the J gene TRBJ2-3; no clear D gene. Germline V gene sequence: CDR1 LGHDT, CDR2 YNNKEL (reference sequence). This CDR3 region has 17 residues. Trimming shortened V by 0 bases and J by 4 bases, and 17 bases separated the two germline ends. The CDR3 DNA reads as TGTGCCAGCAGCCAAGATGAAAGGCAGCTCGGAGCAGATACGCAGTATTTT. This codes for CASSQDERQLGADTQYF.

This sequence joins TRBV15 and TRBJ2-1, with 8 nucleotides matching TRBD1. The CDR3 loop spans 15 amino acids. V lost 9 bases and J lost 7; bases outside the gene matches: 14. Germline values: CDR1 LNHNV, CDR2 YYDKDF (reference sequence). CDR3 loop: CATKRGAGGSNEQFF. The CDR3, as DNA: TGTGCCACGAAGAGGGGGGCAGGGGGCTCGAATGAGCAGTTCTTC.

The chain carries TRBV7-7 and TRBJ2-2; D gene unclear. The V end was cut by 5 bases, the J end by 5 bases, with 12 bases between. CDR1 and CDR2 (germline): SSHAT, FNYEAQ (reference sequence). The CDR3 length is 14 residues. CDR3 protein: CASSPLHPTGELFF. In nucleotides, the CDR3 is TGTGCCAGCAGCCCTCTCCACCCGACCGGGGAGCTGTTTTTT.

This chain uses TRBV28 with TRBJ2-1; 8 nucleotides agree with TRBD1. From germline, CDR1 is MDHEN and CDR2 SYDVKM. CDR3 length: 16 amino acids. The V gene end was trimmed by 5 bases and the J gene end by 1 base; junction bases not matched to a gene: 7. The CDR3 sequence is CASSPKTGESYNEQFF. The CDR3, as DNA: TGTGCCAGCAGTCCGAAGACAGGGGAGTCCTACAATGAGCAGTTCTTC.

This clonotype appeared a few times. This chain uses TRBV9 with TRBJ1-1; D might be TRBD1 (6 bases). V lost 9 bases and J 1 base, leaving 16 bases between the germline ends. The CDR3 consists of 14 residues. Germline values: CDR1 SGDLS, CDR2 YYNGEE. CDR3 DNA: TGTGCCACCTCCCCCGGACAGAGGAACACTGAAGCTTTCTTT. Translation gives CATSPGQRNTEAFF.

CDR3 residues: CASRMGQSYEQYF. CDR3 in DNA: TGTGCCAGCAGGATGGGACAGAGCTACGAGCAGTACTTC. The gene calls are TRBV2 and TRBJ2-7; 7 nucleotides line up with TRBD1. V lost 6 bases, J lost 3 bases, and 5 bases stayed unmatched. This CDR3 is built from 13 residues. CDR1 is SNHLY, CDR2 FYNNEI, per germline. The whole variable domain, remainder taken from reference TRBV2 and TRBJ2-7, is EPEVTQTPSHQVTQMGQEVILRCVPISNHLYFYWYRQILGQKVEFLVSFYNNEISEKSEIFDDQFSVERPDGSNFTLKIRSTKLEDSAMYFCASRMGQSYEQYFGPGTRLTVT.

This clonotype was counted a few times. The J gene is TRBJ2-3, the V gene TRBV3-1; 8 bases agree with TRBD2. The CDR3 totals 14 residues. Losses at the gene ends were 1 base for V and 4 bases for J; bases not matched to a gene: 1. Germline V lookup: CDR1 LGHDT, CDR2 YNNKEL (reference sequence). This CDR3 is CASSQAAGADTQYF. The CDR3 DNA follows: TGTGCCAGCAGCCAAGCAGCGGGGGCAGATACGCAGTATTTT.

The sample holds a few counts of this clonotype. The V gene is TRBV27, the J gene TRBJ1-2; D is ambiguous. Germline CDR1 MNHEY, CDR2 SMNVEV (reference sequence). The CDR3 has 15 amino acids. Between the trimmed V and J ends, which lost 3 bases and 8 bases, there was a span of 19 bases. The CDR3 region is CASSLTKLANRGYTF. In DNA form, the CDR3 reads TGTGCCAGCAGTTTGACGAAGTTGGCCAATCGGGGCTACACCTTC.

The V gene is TRBV15, the J gene TRBJ1-1; D call uncertain. The CDR3 spans 14 residues. V was clipped by 1 base and J by 4 bases, with 10 bases between them. Per the germline V gene, CDR1 is LNHNV and CDR2 is YYDKDF (reference sequence). The CDR3 region is CATSRVDEATEAFF. In DNA, the CDR3 is TGTGCCACCAGCAGAGTCGACGAGGCCACTGAAGCTTTCTTT.

This clonotype occurred many times. V is TRBV4-2 and J is TRBJ1-2, with D tentatively TRBD1 (6 bases). Trimming took 1 base from V and 2 from J, leaving 14 bases between them. This CDR3 is built from 16 residues. From germline, CDR1 is LGHNA and CDR2 YNFKEQ. The CDR3 reads CASSQGLGGRNYGYTF. CDR3 bases: TGTGCCAGCAGCCAAGGCCTAGGGGGTCGAAACTATGGCTACACCTTC.

This clonotype came up once. The junction and the germline gene differ at one end; a read error may be behind it. The V and J genes are TRBV25-1 and TRBJ2-1, with D unclear. The V gene's germline CDR1 is MGHDK and CDR2 SYGVNS. The CDR3 consists of 12 residues. The CDR3 sequence is CVSSDRANEQFF. DNA for the CDR3: TGTGTCAGCAGTGATCGGGCTAATGAGCAGTTCTTC.

This clonotype was counted between two and nine times. The chain has TRBV20-1 and TRBJ2-7; maybe TRBD2 (5 bases). The length of the CDR3 is 12 residues. The germline gives CDR1 DFQATT, CDR2 SNEGSKA (reference sequence). Trimming stripped 6 bases from V and 0 bases from J, with 9 bases between. The CDR3 DNA reads TGCAGTGCAACCGGGATCTCCTACGAGCAGTACTTC. Protein product: CSATGISYEQYF.

This clonotype was found a few times. The chain recombines TRBV9 with TRBJ2-3; D unresolved. From germline, CDR1 is SGDLS and CDR2 YYNGEE. Trimming stripped 0 bases from V and 7 bases from J, with 6 bases between. This CDR3 region has 12 residues. The CDR3 sequence: CASSVGANTQYF. The CDR3 nucleotides read TGTGCCAGCAGCGTAGGCGCAAATACGCAGTATTTT.

This clonotype was counted ten times or more. The rearrangement joins TRBV4-2 to TRBJ1-2, with D unclear. This CDR3 spans 16 amino acids. Germline loops: CDR1 LGHNA, CDR2 YNFKEQ. Trimming removed 0 bases from V and 0 bases from J, with 11 bases in between. This CDR3 is CASSQDPNSANYGYTF. As DNA, the CDR3 is TGTGCCAGCAGCCAAGATCCCAACTCAGCTAACTATGGCTACACCTTC.

A few counts support this clonotype. The chain uses TRBV7-9 and TRBJ2-7; 16 nucleotides line up with TRBD2. The CDR3 runs to 18 residues. Germline V lookup: CDR1 SEHNR, CDR2 FQNEAQ (reference sequence). J lost 12 bases, V lost 4 bases, and 18 bases had no gene match. CDR3 sequence: CASSSPGLAGGPLETRYF. In nucleotides, the CDR3 is TGTGCCAGCAGCTCCCCGGGACTAGCGGGAGGGCCGTTAGAGACCCGGTACTTC.

As to this clonotype: At one boundary the junction diverges from the germline segment, which might be a read error. The chain links TRBV7-9 to TRBJ2-1; the D is unclear. The CDR3 has 13 amino acids. The germline V gene has CDR1 SEHNR and CDR2 FQNEAQ (reference sequence). This chain's CDR3 is CAISFSTNNEQFF. CDR3 bases: TGTGCCATCAGCTTTAGTACCAACAATGAGCAGTTCTTC.

The chain recombines TRBV7-8 with TRBJ2-7; D gene unclear. V was pared by 1 base and J by 0 bases, with 13 bases between. The V gene's germline CDR1 is SGHVS and CDR2 FQNEAQ. CDR3 length equals 16 residues. In DNA, the CDR3 is TGTGCCAGCAGCTTAGTTGGGAAGCCGAGCTCCTACGAGCAGTACTTC. It codes for CASSLVGKPSSYEQYF.

The chain couples TRBV6-2 or TRBV6-3 to TRBJ1-5, with 8 bases aligning to TRBD1. V shed 7 bases and J 5 bases; nucleotides not matched to a gene: 4. Germline V gives CDR1 MNHEY, CDR2 SVGEGT. The CDR3 has 13 amino acids. The DNA of the CDR3 is TGTGCCAGCACCCTGACAGGGGATCAGCCCCAGCATTTT. Protein: CASTLTGDQPQHF.

V and J are TRBV28 and TRBJ2-6; D could derive from TRBD1 or TRBD2 (6 bases each). V lost 6 bases and J 2 bases, leaving 14 bases between the germline ends. Germline CDR1 and CDR2: MDHEN and SYDVKM. The CDR3 totals 16 residues. Here the CDR3 reads CASRELGGAGANVLTF. CDR3 coding DNA: TGTGCCAGCAGGGAGCTCGGGGGCGCTGGGGCCAACGTCCTGACTTTC. The whole variable domain, filled in from reference TRBV28 and TRBJ2-6, reads DVKVTQSSRYLVKRTGEKVFLECVQDMDHENMFWYRQDPGLGLRLIYFSYDVKMKEKGDIPEGYSVSREKKERFSLILESASTNQTSMYLCASRELGGAGANVLTFGAGSRLTVL.

The chain uses TRBV2 and TRBJ2-5; a possible D gene is TRBD1 (5 bases). V gave up 6 bases and J gave up 5 bases, with 13 bases separating them. Germline V lookup: CDR1 SNHLY, CDR2 FYNNEI. CDR3 length: 13 amino acids. The CDR3 DNA reads as TGTGCCAGCAGCTCAGGGTTTTTGGAGACCCAGTACTTC. Encoded protein: CASSSGFLETQYF.

The rearrangement links TRBV29-1 to TRBJ1-2; D is perhaps TRBD1 (5 bases). Between the trimmed V and J ends, which lost 4 bases and 7 bases, there was a span of 7 bases. The CDR3 contains 10 residues. The V gene's germline CDR1 is SQVTM and CDR2 ANQGSEA. The CDR3 coding sequence is TGCAGCGTTGCGGGGACTGGCTACACCTTC. It is translated as CSVAGTGYTF.

This chain joins TRBV11-1 and TRBJ1-4; D gene uncertain. The V and J ends lost 2 bases and 5 bases respectively, with 6 bases between them. CDR3 size: 13 residues. Germline V lookup: CDR1 SGHAT, CDR2 FQDESV (reference sequence). CDR3 loop: CASSLSRNEKLFF. The CDR3 nucleotides read TGTGCCAGCAGCTTATCCAGGAATGAAAAACTGTTTTTT. Full variable domain (outside the CDR3, taken from reference TRBV11-1 and TRBJ1-4): EAEVAQSPRYKITEKSQAVAFWCDPISGHATLYWYRQILGQGPELLVQFQDESVVDDSQLPKDRFSAERLKGVDSTLKIQPAELGDSAMYLCASSLSRNEKLFFGSGTQLSVL.

A remark on this clonotype: A much larger clonotype is one base distant, so this may be a read error. The rearrangement links TRBV7-9 to TRBJ1-5, with 8 bases aligning to TRBD1. This CDR3 contains 17 residues. The V gene's germline CDR1 is SEHNR and CDR2 FQNEAQ (reference sequence). The CDR3 region has the DNA TGTGCCTGCAGTCGGTCGCAGGGGGCGGGAGGCAATCAGCCCCAGCATTTT. Translated: CACSRSQGAGGNQPQHF.

The chain carries TRBV20-1 and TRBJ1-2, with a tentative D call TRBD1 (5 bases). Germline CDR1 and CDR2: DFQATT and SNEGSKA (reference sequence). CDR3 length: 14 residues. Trimming removed 4 bases from V and 6 bases from J, with 18 bases in between. The CDR3 nucleotides read TGCAGTGCTAAATCGGGACTCAGAGGGGATGGCTACACCTTC. Translation: CSAKSGLRGDGYTF.

In its sample, this clonotype was seen a few times. The chain has TRBV9 and TRBJ2-5, with TRBD1 identical over 7 bases. Germline V lookup: CDR1 SGDLS, CDR2 YYNGEE. Trimming removed 4 bases from V and 4 bases from J; junction bases left unmatched: 10. The CDR3 contains 15 residues. CDR3 DNA: TGTGCCAGCAGCAACCGCCGACAGGGTGGAGAGACCCAGTACTTC. It codes for CASSNRRQGGETQYF.

The V gene is TRBV5-5, the J gene TRBJ2-4; 11 bases fit TRBD2. V dropped 5 bases and J dropped 0; count of bases not matched to a gene: 13. The CDR3 sequence is 19 residues long. Germline values: CDR1 SGHKS, CDR2 YYEKEE (reference sequence). CDR3 coding DNA: TGTGCCAGCAGGCCTACTAGCGGGAGAAGGTGGTTAGCCAAAAACATTCAGTACTTC. Its protein product is CASRPTSGRRWLAKNIQYF.